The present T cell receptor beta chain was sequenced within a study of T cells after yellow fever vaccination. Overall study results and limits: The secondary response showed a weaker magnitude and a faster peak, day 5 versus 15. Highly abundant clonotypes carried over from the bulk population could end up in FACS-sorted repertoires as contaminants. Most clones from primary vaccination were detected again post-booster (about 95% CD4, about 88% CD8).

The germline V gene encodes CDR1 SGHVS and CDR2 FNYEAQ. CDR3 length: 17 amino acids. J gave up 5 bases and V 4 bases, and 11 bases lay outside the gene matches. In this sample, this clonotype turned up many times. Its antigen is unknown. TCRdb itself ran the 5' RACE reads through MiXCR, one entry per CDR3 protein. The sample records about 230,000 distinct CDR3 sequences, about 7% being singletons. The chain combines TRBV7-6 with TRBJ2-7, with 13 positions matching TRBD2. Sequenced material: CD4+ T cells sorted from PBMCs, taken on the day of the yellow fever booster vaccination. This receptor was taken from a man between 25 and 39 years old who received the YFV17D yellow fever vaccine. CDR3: CASSYGLAGVLWDEQYF. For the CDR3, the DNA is TGTGCCAGCAGCTACGGACTAGCGGGAGTTCTTTGGGACGAGCAGTACTTC.